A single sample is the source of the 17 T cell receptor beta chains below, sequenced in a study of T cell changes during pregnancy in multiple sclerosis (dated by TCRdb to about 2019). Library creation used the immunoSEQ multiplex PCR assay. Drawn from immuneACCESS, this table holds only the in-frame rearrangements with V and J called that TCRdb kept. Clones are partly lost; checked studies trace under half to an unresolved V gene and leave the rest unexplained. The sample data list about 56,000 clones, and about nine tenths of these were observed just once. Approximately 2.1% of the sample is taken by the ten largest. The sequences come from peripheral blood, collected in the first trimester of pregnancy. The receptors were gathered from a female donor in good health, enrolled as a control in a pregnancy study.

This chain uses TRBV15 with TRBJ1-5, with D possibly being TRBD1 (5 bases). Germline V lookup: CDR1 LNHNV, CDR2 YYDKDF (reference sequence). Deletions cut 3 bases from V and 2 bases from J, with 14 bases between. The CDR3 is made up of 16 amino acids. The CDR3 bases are TGTGCCACCAGCAGGGACCAGGGTTACGGCAATCAGCCCCAGCATTTT. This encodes CATSRDQGYGNQPQHF. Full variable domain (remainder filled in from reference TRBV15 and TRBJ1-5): DAMVIQNPRYQVTQFGKPVTLSCSQTLNHNVMYWYQQKSSQAPKLLFHYYDKDFNNEADTPDNFQSRRPNTSFCFLDIRSPGLGDTAMYLCATSRDQGYGNQPQHFGDGTRLSIL.

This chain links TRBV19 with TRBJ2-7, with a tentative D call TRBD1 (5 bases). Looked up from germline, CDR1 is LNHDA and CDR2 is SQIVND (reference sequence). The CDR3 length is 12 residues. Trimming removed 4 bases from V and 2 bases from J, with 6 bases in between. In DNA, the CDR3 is TGTGCCAGTAGTAAGGGGCCCTACGAGCAGTACTTC. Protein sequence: CASSKGPYEQYF.

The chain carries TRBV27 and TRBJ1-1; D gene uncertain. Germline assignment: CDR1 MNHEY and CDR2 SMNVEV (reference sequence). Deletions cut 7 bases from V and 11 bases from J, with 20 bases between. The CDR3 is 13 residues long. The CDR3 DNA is TGTGCCAGCATCCGACCGGAGGACTCAGCGGCTTTCTTT. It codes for CASIRPEDSAAFF.

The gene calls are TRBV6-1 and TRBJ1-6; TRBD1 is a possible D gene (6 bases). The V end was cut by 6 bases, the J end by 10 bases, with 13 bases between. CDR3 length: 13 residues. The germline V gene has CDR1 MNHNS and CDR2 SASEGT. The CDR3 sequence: CASSTGSVSPLHF. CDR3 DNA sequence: TGTGCCAGCAGCACAGGGTCAGTCTCACCCCTCCACTTT.

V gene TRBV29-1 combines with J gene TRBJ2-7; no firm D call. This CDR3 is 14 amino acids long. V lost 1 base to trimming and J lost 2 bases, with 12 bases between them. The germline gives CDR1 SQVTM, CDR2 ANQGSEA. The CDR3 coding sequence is TGCAGCGTTGAAGCGTCCGTATTTCCCTACGAGCAGTACTTC. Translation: CSVEASVFPYEQYF.

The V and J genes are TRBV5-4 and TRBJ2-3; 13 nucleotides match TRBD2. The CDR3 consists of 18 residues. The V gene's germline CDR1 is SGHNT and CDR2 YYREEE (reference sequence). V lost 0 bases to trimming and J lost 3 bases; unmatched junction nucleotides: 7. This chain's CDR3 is CASSLVGRTSGSTDTQYF. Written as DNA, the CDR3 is TGTGCCAGCAGCTTGGTGGGTAGGACTAGCGGGAGTACAGATACGCAGTATTTT.

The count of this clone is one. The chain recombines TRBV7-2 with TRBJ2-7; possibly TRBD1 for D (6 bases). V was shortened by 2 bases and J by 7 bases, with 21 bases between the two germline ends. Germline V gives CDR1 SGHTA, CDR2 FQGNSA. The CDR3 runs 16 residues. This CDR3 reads CASSLSRGLGLGEQYF. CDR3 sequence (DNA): TGTGCCAGCAGCTTAAGCAGGGGCCTAGGCTTGGGAGAGCAGTACTTC.

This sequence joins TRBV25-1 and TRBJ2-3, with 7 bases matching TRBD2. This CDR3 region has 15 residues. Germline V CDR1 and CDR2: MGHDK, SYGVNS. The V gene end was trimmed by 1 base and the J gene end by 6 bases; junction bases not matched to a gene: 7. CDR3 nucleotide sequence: TGTGCCAGCAGTGAATCTTTATCCGGGAGGGATACGCAGTATTTT. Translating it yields CASSESLSGRDTQYF.

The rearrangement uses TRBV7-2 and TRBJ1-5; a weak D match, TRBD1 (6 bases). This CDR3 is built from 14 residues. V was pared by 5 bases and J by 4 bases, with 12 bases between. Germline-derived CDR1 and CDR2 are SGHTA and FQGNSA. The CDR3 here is CASSQWTENQPQHF. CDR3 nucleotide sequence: TGTGCCAGCAGCCAATGGACAGAAAATCAGCCCCAGCATTTT.

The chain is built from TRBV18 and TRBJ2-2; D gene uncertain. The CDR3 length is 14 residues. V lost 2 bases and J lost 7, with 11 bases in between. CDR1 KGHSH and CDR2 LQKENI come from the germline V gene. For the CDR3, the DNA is TGTGCCAGCTCACCAAACGGGTTTGACGGGGAGCTGTTTTTT. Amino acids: CASSPNGFDGELFF.

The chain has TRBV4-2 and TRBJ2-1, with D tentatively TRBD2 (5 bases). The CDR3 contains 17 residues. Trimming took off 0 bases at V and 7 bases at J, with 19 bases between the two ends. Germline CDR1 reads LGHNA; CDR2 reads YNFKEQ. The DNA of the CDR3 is TGTGCCAGCAGCCAAGATCATTTCGGGGTCGGCCGGAATGAGCAGTTCTTC. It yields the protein CASSQDHFGVGRNEQFF.

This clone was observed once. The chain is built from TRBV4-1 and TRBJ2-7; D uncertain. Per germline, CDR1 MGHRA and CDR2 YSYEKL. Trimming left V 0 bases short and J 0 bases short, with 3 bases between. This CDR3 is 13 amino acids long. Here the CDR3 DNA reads TGCGCCAGCAGCCAAGAGGCCTCCTACGAGCAGTACTTC. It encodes CASSQEASYEQYF.

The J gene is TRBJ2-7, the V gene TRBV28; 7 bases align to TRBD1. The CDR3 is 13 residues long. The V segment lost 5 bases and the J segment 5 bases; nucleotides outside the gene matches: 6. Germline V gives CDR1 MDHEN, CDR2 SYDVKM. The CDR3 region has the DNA TGTGCCAGCAGTCCCAGGACAGGCGACGAGCAGTACTTC. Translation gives CASSPRTGDEQYF.

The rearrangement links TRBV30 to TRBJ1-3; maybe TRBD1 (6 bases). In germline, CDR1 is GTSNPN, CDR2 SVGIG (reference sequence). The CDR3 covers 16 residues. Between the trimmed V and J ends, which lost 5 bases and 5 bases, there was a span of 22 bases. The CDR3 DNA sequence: TGTGCCTGGGCCTCACGGGGGGGGCGCCTAAGAAACACCATATATTTT. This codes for CAWASRGGRLRNTIYF.

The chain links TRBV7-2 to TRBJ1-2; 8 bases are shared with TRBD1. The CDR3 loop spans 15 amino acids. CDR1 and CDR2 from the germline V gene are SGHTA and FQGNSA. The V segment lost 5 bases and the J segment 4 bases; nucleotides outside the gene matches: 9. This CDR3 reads CASSQQQGASYGYTF. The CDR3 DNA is TGTGCCAGCAGCCAACAGCAGGGGGCATCCTATGGCTACACCTTC. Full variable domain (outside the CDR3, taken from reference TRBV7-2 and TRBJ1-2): GAGVSQSPSNKVTEKGKDVELRCDPISGHTALYWYRQSLGQGLEFLIYFQGNSAPDKSGLPSDRFSAERTGGSVSTLTIQRTQQEDSAVYLCASSQQQGASYGYTFGSGTRLTVV.

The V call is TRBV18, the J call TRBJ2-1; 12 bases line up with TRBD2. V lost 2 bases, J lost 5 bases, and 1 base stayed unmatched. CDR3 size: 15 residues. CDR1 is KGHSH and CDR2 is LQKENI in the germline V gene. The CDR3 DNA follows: TGTGCCAGCTCACCATGGACTAGCGGGGACAATGAGCAGTTCTTC. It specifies CASSPWTSGDNEQFF.

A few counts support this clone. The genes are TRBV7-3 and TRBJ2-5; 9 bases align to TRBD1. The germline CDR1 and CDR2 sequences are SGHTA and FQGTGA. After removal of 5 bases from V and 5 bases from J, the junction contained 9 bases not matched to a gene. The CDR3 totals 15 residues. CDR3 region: CASSPTGGHAETQYF. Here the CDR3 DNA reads TGTGCCAGCAGCCCCACAGGGGGCCATGCGGAGACCCAGTACTTC.